This T cell receptor beta chain was profiled in a study of blood T cell repertoires in COVID-19. Study-level background: COVID-19 samples collected from the United States, Italy and Spain covered acute and convalescent phases. The analysed material was cDNA or gDNA that came from T cells, B-cell-depleted T cells, or PBMCs.

The CDR3 contains 15 residues. The V gene lost 4 bases and the J gene lost 1 base, with 14 bases spanning the gap. Germline CDR1 and CDR2: SGHDT and YYEEEE. The data were produced by immunoSEQ multiplex PCR, yet TCRdb's version contains in-frame clones alone and is incomplete. The sample yields under 300,000 clones, approximately 91% seen once. Sample: peripheral blood. This chain links TRBV5-6 with TRBJ1-1, with a tentative D call TRBD1 (6 bases). The clonotype comes from a woman in her twenties or thirties with acute or convalescent COVID-19. The CDR3 DNA follows: TGTGCCAGCAGCCGGAGGGGGGGATGGAACACTGAAGCTTTCTTT. Translating it yields CASSRRGGWNTEAFF.